The source of this T cell receptor beta chain is a study of regulatory T cells in long-lasting Graves disease. Time point specified: newly diagnosed GD, antithyroid drugs for less than 3 months. Following extraction of RNA from PBMCs, that RNA was used to make the TCR library. From germline, CDR1 is LGHNA and CDR2 YNFKEQ. The CDR3 is 15 amino acids. The V gene end was trimmed by 0 bases and the J gene end by 10 bases; junction bases not matched to a gene: 11. Investigators prepared the TCR beta libraries by applying iRepertoire HTBI primers and Arm-PCR of CDR3 regions. MiXCR, applied by TCRdb to the multiplex PCR reads, yields one record per CDR3 protein. The repertoire has 440,000 or so distinct CDR3 sequences, 15% of them found once; the top ten carry 16%. This clonotype was seen a few times. This same sample was also taken into another study, of T cells in Graves' hyperthyroidism and ophthalmopathy. Per that paper: A first-round RT-PCR of the TCR CDR3 used the HTBI primer set.

V gene TRBV4-2 combines with J gene TRBJ1-1; 7 positions match TRBD1. The sample here was peripheral blood mononuclear cells (PBMCs), taken at new diagnosis, from a patient treated with antithyroid drugs. This sequence originates from a woman aged 25-40 years with Graves disease. CDR3 nucleotides: TGTGCCAGCAGCCAAGACGGGACAGCGCGACAAGGAGCTTTCTTT. Translating it yields CASSQDGTARQGAFF.